One and the same sample provided the 16 T cell receptor beta chains below, sequenced in a study of regulatory T cells. The primer mix had 52 TRBV and 13 TRBJ primers. This table comes from immunoSEQ multiplex PCR, and its TCRdb copy is limited to in-frame clones, with some not included. The sample has several thousand clones, under 90% seen once. The material sequenced was CD8+ T cells sorted from blood. The receptors here all came from a child between 5 and 17 years old with CD3G deficiency.

A single count supports this clone. The chain links TRBV28 to TRBJ2-2; D is unresolved. The CDR3 covers 13 residues. V was trimmed by 1 base and J by 6 bases, leaving 6 bases between them. CDR1 is MDHEN, CDR2 SYDVKM, per germline. CDR3 sequence reads: CASSLSSPGELFF. The CDR3 region has the DNA TGTGCCAGCAGTTTATCATCCCCCGGGGAGCTGTTTTTT.

The table lists this clone with a count of one. The chain combines TRBV7-8 with TRBJ1-5; TRBD1 matches 10 bases. The CDR3 is 14 residues long. With 5 bases clipped from V and 7 bases from J, the junction kept 5 bases outside the gene matches. Germline CDR1 reads SGHVS; CDR2 reads FQNEAQ. The CDR3 region is CASSPGTGDQPQHF. The CDR3 coding sequence is TGTGCCAGCAGCCCAGGGACAGGGGACCAGCCCCAGCATTTT.

The chain is built from TRBV7-9 and TRBJ1-4; D is possibly TRBD1 (6 bases). The CDR3 contains 16 residues. The V gene lost 5 bases and the J gene lost 2 bases, with 15 bases spanning the gap. Germline lookup yields CDR1 SEHNR and CDR2 FQNEAQ (reference sequence). In DNA form, the CDR3 reads TGTGCCAGCAGCCTGGGGGGCGCTGGGACTAATGAAAAACTGTTTTTT. It specifies CASSLGGAGTNEKLFF.

The chain recombines TRBV5-3 with TRBJ2-7, with D maybe TRBD2 (5 bases). TRBV5-3 is assigned to the ORF class and has an uncertain function. The CDR3 contains 15 residues. Trimming removed 10 bases from V and 0 bases from J, with 20 bases in between. The CDR3 protein is CADLQRIIVSYEQYF. CDR3 DNA sequence: TGTGCCGATCTTCAGCGGATCATTGTCTCCTACGAGCAGTACTTC.

Only one count was recorded for this clone. The chain recombines TRBV11-2 with TRBJ2-7; D is uncertain. V was cut by 1 base and J by 4 bases, with 8 bases left in between. Germline CDR1 SGHAT, CDR2 FQNNGV. This CDR3 contains 13 residues. The CDR3 here is CASSLASMYEQYF. CDR3 coding DNA: TGTGCCAGCAGCTTAGCCTCTATGTACGAGCAGTACTTC.

This chain links TRBV5-1 with TRBJ2-3; tentative D call: TRBD1 (5 bases). Trimming pared 0 bases from V and 4 bases from J, leaving 12 bases between. Germline CDR1 SGHRS, CDR2 YFSETQ. This CDR3 spans 15 amino acids. Here the CDR3 reads CASSLEGLGADTQYF. CDR3 nucleotides: TGCGCCAGCAGCTTGGAAGGGCTAGGGGCAGATACGCAGTATTTT.

The chain combines TRBV6-1 with TRBJ1-2, with D perhaps matching TRBD1 (5 bases). The CDR3 has 16 amino acids. CDR1 and CDR2 (germline): MNHNS, SASEGT. Trimming cost V 4 bases and J 0 bases, with 15 bases left between them. The CDR3 loop reads CASSVWGTPTNYGYTF. The CDR3, as DNA: TGTGCCAGCAGTGTCTGGGGGACTCCCACTAACTATGGCTACACCTTC.

The chain links TRBV19 to TRBJ2-7; the D gene is possibly TRBD2 (5 bases). V shed 3 bases and J shed 2 bases, with 11 bases lying between them. Germline assignment: CDR1 LNHDA and CDR2 SQIVND (reference sequence). This CDR3 is built from 14 residues. The CDR3: CASSIGLGPYEQYF. CDR3 nucleotide sequence: TGTGCCAGTAGTATTGGACTCGGCCCCTACGAGCAGTACTTC.

The table lists this clone with a few counts. The J gene is TRBJ2-1, the V gene TRBV9; 7 nucleotides line up with TRBD2. This CDR3 has 13 residues. The V segment lost 0 bases and the J segment 10 bases; nucleotides outside the gene matches: 4. CDR1 is SGDLS, CDR2 YYNGEE, per germline. CDR3 protein: CASSVVPLAEQFF. CDR3 bases: TGTGCCAGCAGCGTAGTCCCACTAGCGGAGCAGTTCTTC.

The CDR3 is CASSLAEGTEAFF. The DNA of the CDR3 is TGCGCCAGCAGCTTGGCCGAAGGTACTGAAGCTTTCTTT. The V and J genes are TRBV5-1 and TRBJ1-1, with unresolved D. Germline V CDR1 and CDR2: SGHRS, YFSETQ. CDR3 size: 13 residues. V lost 0 bases and J 5 bases, leaving 8 bases between the germline ends.

This chain uses TRBV13 with TRBJ2-7, with D tentatively TRBD2 (5 bases). Germline V gives CDR1 PRHDT, CDR2 FYEKMQ (reference sequence). This CDR3 has 12 residues. V lost 0 bases and J 7 bases, leaving 7 bases between the germline ends. The DNA for the CDR3 is TGTGCCAGCAGCTTAGGGACTACTGAGCAGTACTTC. Amino acids: CASSLGTTEQYF.

This sequence joins TRBV5-1 and TRBJ2-3, with 9 bases that match TRBD1. Looked up from germline, CDR1 is SGHRS and CDR2 is YFSETQ. V gave up 4 bases and J gave up 4 bases; unmatched junction bases: 7. The CDR3 has 15 amino acids. The CDR3 loop is CASSPGTGIPDTQYF. Here the CDR3 DNA reads TGCGCCAGCAGCCCTGGGACAGGGATACCAGATACGCAGTATTTT. The full variable domain, completed using reference TRBV5-1 and TRBJ2-3, is KAGVTQTPRYLIKTRGQQVTLSCSPISGHRSVSWYQQTPGQGLQFLFEYFSETQRNKGNFPGRFSGRQFSNSRSEMNVSTLELGDSALYLCASSPGTGIPDTQYFGPGTRLTVL.

Here the CDR3 reads CASSLGITDTQYF. CDR3 in DNA: TGCGCCAGCAGCTTGGGGATCACAGATACGCAGTATTTT. The V and J genes are TRBV5-1 and TRBJ2-3; D gene uncertain. V shed 0 bases and J shed 2 bases, with 4 bases lying between them. CDR3 length equals 13 residues. From germline, CDR1 is SGHRS and CDR2 YFSETQ.

Written as DNA, the CDR3 is TGTGCCAGCAGCCGTAGCGGGGGGTGGGACGAGCAGTACTTC. Its translation is CASSRSGGWDEQYF. The V and J genes are TRBV7-8 and TRBJ2-7; 10 nucleotides align to TRBD2. Germline CDR1 reads SGHVS; CDR2 reads FQNEAQ. The CDR3 consists of 14 residues. The V segment lost 5 bases and the J segment 5 bases; nucleotides outside the gene matches: 6. The full variable domain, completed using reference TRBV7-8 and TRBJ2-7, is GAGVSQSPRYKVAKRGQDVALRCDPISGHVSLFWYQQALGQGPEFLTYFQNEAQLDKSGLPSDRFFAERPEGSVSTLKIQRTQQEDSAVYLCASSRSGGWDEQYFGPGTRLTVT.

This clone was counted only a few times. The same CDR3 is also encoded by other DNA sequences in this sample. The rearrangement uses TRBV7-9 and TRBJ2-3; D not resolved. Germline V CDR1 and CDR2: SEHNR, FQNEAQ (reference sequence). This CDR3 spans 13 amino acids. Trimming removed 1 base at V and 5 bases at J, with 7 bases between. This chain's CDR3 is CASSLGRGDTQYF. The CDR3 bases are TGTGCCAGCAGCTTAGGCCGAGGAGATACGCAGTATTTT.

This sequence joins TRBV6-1 and TRBJ2-7; D ambiguous. Trimming took 1 base from V and 3 from J, leaving 4 bases between them. Germline-derived CDR1 and CDR2 are MNHNS and SASEGT. The CDR3 sequence is 12 residues long. The CDR3 DNA sequence: TGTGCCAGCAGTGAAGTCGGCTACGAGCAGTACTTC. Translated, it gives CASSEVGYEQYF.